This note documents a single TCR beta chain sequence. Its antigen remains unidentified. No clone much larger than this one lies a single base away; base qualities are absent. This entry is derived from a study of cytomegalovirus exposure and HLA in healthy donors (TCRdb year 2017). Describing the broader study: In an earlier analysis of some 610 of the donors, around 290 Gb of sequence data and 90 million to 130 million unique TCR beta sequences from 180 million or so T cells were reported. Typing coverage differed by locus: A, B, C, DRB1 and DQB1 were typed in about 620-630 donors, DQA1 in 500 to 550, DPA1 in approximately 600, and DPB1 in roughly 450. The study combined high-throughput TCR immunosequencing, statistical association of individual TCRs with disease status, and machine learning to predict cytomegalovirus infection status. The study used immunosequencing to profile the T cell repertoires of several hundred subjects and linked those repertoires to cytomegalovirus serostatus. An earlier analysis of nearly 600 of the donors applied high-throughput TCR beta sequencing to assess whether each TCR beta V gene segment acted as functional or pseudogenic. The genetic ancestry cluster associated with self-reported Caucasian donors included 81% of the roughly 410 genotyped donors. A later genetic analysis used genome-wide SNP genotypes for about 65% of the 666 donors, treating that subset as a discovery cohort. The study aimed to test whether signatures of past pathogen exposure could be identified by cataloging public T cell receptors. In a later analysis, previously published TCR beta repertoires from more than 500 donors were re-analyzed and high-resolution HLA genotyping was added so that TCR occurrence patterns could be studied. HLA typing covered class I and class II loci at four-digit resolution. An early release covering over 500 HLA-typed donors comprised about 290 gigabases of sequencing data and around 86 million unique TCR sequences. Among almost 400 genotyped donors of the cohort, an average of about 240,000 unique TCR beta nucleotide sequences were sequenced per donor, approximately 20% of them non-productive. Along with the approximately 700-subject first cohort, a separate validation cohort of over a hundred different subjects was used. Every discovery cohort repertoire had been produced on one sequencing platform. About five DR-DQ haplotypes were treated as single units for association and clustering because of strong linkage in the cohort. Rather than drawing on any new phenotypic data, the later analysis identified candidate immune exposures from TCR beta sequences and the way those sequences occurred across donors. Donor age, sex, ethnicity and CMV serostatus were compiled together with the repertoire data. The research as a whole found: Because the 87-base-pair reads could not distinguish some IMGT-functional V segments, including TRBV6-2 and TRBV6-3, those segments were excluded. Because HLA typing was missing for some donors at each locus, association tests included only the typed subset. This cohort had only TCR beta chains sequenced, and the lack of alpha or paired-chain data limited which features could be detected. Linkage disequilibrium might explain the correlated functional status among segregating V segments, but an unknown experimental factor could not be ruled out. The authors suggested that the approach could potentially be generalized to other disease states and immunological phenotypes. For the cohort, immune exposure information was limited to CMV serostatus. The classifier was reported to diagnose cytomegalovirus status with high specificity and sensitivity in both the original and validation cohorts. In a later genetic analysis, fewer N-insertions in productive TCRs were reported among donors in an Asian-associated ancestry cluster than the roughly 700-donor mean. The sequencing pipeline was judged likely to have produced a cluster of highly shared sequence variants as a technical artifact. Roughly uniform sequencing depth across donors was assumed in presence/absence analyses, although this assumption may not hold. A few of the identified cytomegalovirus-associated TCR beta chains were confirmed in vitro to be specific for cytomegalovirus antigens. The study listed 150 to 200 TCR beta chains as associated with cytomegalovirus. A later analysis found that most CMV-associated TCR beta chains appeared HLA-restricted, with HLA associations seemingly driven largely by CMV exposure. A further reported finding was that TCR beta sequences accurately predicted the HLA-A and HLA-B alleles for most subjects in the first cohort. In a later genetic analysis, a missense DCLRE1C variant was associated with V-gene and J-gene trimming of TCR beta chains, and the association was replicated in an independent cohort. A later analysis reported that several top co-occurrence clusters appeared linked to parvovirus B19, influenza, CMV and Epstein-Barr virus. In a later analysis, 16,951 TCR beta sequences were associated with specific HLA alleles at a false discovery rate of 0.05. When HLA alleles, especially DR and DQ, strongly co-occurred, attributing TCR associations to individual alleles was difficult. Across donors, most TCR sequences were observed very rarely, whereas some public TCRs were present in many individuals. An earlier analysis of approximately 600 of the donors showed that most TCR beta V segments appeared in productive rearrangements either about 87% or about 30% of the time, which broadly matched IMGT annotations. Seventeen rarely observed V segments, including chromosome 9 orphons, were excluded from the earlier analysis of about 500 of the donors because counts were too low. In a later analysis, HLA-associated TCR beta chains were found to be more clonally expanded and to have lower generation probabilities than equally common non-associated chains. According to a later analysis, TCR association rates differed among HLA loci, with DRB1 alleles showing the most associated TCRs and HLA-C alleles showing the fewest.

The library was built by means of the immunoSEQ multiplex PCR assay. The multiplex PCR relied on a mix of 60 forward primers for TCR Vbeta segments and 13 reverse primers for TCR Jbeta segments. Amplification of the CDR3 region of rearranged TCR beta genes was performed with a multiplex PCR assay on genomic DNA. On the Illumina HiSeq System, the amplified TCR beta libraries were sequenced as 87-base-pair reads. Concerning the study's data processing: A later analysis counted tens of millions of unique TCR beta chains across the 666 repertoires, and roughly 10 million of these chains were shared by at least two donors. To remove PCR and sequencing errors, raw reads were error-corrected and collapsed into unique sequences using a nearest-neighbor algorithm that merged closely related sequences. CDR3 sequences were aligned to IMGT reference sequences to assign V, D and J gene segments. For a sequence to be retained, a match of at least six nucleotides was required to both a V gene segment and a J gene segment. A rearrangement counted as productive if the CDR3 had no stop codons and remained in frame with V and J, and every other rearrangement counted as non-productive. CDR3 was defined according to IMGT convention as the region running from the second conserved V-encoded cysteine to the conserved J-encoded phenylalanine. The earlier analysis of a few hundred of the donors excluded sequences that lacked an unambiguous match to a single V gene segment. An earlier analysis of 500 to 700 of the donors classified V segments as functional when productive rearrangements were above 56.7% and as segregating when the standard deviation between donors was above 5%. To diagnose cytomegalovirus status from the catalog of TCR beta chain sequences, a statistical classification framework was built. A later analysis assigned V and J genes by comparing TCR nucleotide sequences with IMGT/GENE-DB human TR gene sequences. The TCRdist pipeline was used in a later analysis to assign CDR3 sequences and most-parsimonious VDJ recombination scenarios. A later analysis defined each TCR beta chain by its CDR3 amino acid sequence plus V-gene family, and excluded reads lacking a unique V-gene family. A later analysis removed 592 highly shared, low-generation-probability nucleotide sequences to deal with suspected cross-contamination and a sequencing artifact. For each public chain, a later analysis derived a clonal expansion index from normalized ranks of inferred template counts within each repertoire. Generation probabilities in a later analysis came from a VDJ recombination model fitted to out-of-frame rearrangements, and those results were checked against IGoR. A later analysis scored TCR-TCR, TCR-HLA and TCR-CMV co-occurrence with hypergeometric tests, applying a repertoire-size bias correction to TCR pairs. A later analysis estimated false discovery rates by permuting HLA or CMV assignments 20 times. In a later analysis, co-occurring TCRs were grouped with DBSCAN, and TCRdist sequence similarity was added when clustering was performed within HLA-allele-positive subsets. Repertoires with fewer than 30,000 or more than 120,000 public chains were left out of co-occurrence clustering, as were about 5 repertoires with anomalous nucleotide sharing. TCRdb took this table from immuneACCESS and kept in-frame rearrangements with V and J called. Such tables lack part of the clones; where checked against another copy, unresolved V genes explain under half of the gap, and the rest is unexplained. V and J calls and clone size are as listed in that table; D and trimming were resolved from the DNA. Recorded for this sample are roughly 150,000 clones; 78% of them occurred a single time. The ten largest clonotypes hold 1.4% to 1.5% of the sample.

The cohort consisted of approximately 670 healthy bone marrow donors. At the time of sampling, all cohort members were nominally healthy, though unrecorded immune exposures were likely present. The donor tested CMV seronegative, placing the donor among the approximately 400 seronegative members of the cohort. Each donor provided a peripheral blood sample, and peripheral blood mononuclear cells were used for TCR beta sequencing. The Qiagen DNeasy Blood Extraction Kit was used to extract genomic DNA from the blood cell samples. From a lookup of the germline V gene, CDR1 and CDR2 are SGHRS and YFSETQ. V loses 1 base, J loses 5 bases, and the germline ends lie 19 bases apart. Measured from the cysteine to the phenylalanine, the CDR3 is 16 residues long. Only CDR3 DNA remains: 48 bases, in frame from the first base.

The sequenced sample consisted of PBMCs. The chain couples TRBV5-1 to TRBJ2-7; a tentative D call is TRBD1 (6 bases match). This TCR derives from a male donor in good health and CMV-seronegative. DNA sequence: TGCGCCAGCAGCTTGCCCCCCGCAGGGGCGCGCGACGAGCAGTACTTC. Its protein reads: CASSLPPAGARDEQYF.